This record covers a single T cell receptor (beta chain). Its antigen is not identified. Aged about 6 to 95, donors were systemically healthy Caucasians from Russia. Through a sample-barcoded 5' primer and a J-beta primer mix, a second PCR was run for roughly 7 to 12 cycles. TCRdb processed the 5' RACE reads anew with MiXCR; each CDR3 protein has one entry. The table lists more than 650,000 distinct CDR3 sequences, 20% to 25% of them singletons, with about 20% in the top ten. The sample belongs to a study of blood T cells in healthy people across ages. Study results and caveats: PBMCs were not sorted, which prevented a conclusive comparison of naive versus antigen-experienced cells. Those diversity estimates obtained from one million T cells were thought to be underestimates. TCR beta diversity was tightly associated with the proportion of naive T cells.

Germline CDR1 is SGHRS and CDR2 is YFSETQ. The CDR3 consists of 15 residues. The junction had 7 bases not matched to a gene; V was cut back by 2 bases and J by 4 bases. Sample: blood. This rearrangement joins TRBV5-1 to TRBJ2-3, with 7 positions matching TRBD1. The receptor's source is a man between 65 and 80 years old in good health. In DNA, the CDR3 is TGCGCCAGCAGCTTTGACAGGGCCGCAGCAGATACGCAGTATTTT. The encoded protein is CASSFDRAAADTQYF.